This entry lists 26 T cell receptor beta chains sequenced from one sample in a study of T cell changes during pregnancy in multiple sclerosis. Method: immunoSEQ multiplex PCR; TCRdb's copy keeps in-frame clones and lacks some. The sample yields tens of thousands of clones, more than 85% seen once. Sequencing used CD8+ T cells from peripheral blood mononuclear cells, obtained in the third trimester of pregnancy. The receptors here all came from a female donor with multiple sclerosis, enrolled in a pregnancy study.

Here the CDR3 DNA reads TGTGCCAGCAGTTCCACCGGGACTAGCGGGAGGAATGAGCAGTTCTTC. It translates to CASSSTGTSGRNEQFF. J is TRBJ2-1 and V is TRBV2; 15 bases align to TRBD2. The J segment lost 7 bases and the V segment lost 5 bases, leaving 6 bases of the junction unmatched. Germline V CDR1 and CDR2: SNHLY, FYNNEI. CDR3 size: 16 residues.

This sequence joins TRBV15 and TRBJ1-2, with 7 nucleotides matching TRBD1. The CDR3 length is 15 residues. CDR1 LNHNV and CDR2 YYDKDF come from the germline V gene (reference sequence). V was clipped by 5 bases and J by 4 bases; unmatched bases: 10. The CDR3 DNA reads TGTGCCACCAGCGTAGAGGGGGCCCCTGGCTATGGCTACACCTTC. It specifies CATSVEGAPGYGYTF.

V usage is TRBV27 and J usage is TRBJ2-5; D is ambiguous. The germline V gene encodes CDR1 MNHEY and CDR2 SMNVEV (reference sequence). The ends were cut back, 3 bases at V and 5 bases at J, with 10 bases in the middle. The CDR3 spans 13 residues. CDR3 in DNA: TGTGCCAGCAGTTTTCAGAGCGCGGAGACCCAGTACTTC. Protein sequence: CASSFQSAETQYF.

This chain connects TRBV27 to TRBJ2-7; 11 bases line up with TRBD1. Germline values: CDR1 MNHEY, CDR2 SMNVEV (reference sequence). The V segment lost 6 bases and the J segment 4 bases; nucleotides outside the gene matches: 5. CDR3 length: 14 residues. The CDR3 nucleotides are TGTGCCAGCAGCTCCGGGACAGGGGGGTACGAGCAGTACTTC. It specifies CASSSGTGGYEQYF.

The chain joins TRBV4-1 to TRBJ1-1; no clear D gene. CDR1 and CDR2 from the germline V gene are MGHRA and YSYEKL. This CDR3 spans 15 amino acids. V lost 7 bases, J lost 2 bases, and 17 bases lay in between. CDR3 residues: CASTLSGVGNTEAFF. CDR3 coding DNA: TGCGCCAGCACCCTTTCCGGGGTTGGAAACACTGAAGCTTTCTTT.

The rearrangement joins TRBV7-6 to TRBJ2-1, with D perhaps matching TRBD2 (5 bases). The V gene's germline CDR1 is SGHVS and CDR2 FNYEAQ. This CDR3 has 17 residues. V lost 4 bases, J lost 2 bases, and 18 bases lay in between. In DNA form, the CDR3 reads TGTGCCAGCAGCTCCCTGGGCGGCGGGCTTCCCTACAATGAGCAGTTCTTC. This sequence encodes CASSSLGGGLPYNEQFF.

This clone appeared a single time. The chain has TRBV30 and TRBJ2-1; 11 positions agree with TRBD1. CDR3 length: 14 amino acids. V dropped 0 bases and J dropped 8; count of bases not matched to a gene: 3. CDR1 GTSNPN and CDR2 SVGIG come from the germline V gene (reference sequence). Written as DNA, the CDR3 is TGTGCCTGGAGTGTAGGACAGGGGGCGGATGAGCAGTTCTTC. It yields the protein CAWSVGQGADEQFF. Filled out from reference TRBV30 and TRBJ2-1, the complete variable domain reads SQTIHQWPATLVQPVGSPLSLECTVEGTSNPNLYWYRQAAGRGLQLLFYSVGIGQISSEVPQNLSASRPQDRQFILSSKKLLLSDSGFYLCAWSVGQGADEQFFGPGTRLTVL.

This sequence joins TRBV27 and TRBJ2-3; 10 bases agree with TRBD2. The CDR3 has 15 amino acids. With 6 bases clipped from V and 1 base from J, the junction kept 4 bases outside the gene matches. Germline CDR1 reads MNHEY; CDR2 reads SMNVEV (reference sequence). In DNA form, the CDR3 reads TGTGCCAGCAGGAGGACTAGCGGAGGCACAGATACGCAGTATTTT. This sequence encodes CASRRTSGGTDTQYF.

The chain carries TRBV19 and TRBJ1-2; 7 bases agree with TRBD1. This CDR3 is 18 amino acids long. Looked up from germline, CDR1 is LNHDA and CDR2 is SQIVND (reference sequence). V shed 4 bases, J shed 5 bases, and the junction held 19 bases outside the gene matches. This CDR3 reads CASSSTGQLTLVQYGYTF. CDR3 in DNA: TGTGCCAGTAGTAGCACGGGACAGCTTACTCTAGTACAATATGGCTACACCTTC.

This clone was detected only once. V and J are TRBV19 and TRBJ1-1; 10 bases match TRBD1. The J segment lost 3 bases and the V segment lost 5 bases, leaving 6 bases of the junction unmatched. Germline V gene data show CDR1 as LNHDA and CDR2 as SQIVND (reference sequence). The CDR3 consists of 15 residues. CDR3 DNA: TGTGCCAGTAGTTACGGGGGACAGGGGCACACTGAAGCTTTCTTT. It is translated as CASSYGGQGHTEAFF.

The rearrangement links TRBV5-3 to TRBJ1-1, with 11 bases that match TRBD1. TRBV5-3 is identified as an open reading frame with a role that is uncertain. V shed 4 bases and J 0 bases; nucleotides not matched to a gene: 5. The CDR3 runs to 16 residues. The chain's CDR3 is CARSPGDRGVNTEAFF. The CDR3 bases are TGTGCCAGAAGCCCGGGGGACAGGGGGGTGAACACTGAAGCTTTCTTT.

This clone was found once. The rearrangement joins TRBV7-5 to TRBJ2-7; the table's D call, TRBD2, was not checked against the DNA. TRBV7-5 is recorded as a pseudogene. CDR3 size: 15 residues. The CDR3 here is CVRSTMGLAEYEQYF. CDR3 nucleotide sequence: TGTGTCAGAAGCACGATGGGACTAGCGGAGTACGAGCAGTACTTC.

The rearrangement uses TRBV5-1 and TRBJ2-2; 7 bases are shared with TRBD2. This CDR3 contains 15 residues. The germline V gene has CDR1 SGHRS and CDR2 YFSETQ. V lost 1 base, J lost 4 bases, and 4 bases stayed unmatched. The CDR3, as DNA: TGCGCCAGCAGCTTGAGAGGGGAGGGCACCGGGGAGCTGTTTTTT. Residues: CASSLRGEGTGELFF.

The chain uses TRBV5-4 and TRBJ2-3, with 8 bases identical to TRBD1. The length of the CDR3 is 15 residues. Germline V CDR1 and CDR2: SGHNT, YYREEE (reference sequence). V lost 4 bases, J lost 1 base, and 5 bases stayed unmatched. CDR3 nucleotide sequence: TGTGCCAGCAGCGCCGGGACAGGCGGCACAGATACGCAGTATTTT. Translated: CASSAGTGGTDTQYF.

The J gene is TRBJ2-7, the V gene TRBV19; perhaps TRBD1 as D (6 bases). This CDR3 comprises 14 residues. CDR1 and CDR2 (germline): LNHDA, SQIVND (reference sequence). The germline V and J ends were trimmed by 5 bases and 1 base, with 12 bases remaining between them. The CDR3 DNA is TGTGCCAGTAGTCTGACAGGTTGGTCCTACGAGCAGTACTTC. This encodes CASSLTGWSYEQYF.

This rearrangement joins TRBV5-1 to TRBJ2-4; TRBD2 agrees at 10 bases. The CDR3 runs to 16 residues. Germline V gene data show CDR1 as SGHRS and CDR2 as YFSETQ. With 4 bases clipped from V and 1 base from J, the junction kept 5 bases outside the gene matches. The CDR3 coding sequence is TGCGCCAGCAGCCCGACAGCGGGAGGGGCCAAAAACATTCAGTACTTC. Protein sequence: CASSPTAGGAKNIQYF.

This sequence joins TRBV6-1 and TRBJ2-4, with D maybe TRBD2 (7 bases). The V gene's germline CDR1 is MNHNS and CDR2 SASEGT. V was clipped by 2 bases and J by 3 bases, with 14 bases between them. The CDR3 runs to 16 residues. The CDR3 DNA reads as TGTGCCAGCAGTGAACTTACTAGGGGGGGCAAAAACATTCAGTACTTC. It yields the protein CASSELTRGGKNIQYF.

DNA for the CDR3: TGCGCCAGCCGGGAGGTGGCGGGAGATACGCAGTATTTT. Translating it yields CASREVAGDTQYF. The chain combines TRBV4-1 with TRBJ2-3; 7 positions match TRBD2. With 8 bases clipped from V and 5 bases from J, the junction kept 7 bases outside the gene matches. Germline CDR1 and CDR2: MGHRA and YSYEKL. The CDR3 spans 13 residues.

DNA of the CDR3: TGTGCCAGCAGCTTATACAGGCATTCCTACGAGCAGTACTTC. This gives the protein CASSLYRHSYEQYF. The chain recombines TRBV7-2 with TRBJ2-7; a weak D match, TRBD1 (5 bases). The CDR3 runs 14 residues. Germline lookup yields CDR1 SGHTA and CDR2 FQGNSA. Trimming took 2 bases from V and 1 from J, leaving 9 bases between them.

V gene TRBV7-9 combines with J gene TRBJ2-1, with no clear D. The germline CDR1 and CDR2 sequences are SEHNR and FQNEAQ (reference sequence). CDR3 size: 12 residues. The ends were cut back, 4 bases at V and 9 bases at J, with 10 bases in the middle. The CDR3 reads CASSSLGIEQFF. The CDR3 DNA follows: TGTGCCAGCAGCTCGCTAGGCATTGAGCAGTTCTTC.

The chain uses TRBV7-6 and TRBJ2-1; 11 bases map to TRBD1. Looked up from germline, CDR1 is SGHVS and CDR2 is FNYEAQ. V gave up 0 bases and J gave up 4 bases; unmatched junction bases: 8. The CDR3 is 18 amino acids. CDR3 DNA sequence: TGTGCCAGCAGCTTAGCCTTTCCCGGGACAGGGGGTTACAATGAGCAGTTCTTC. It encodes CASSLAFPGTGGYNEQFF.

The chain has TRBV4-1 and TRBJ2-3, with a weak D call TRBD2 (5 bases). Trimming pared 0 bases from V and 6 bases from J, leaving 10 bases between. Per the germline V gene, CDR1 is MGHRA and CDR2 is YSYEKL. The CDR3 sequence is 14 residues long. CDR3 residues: CASSQESRRDTQYF. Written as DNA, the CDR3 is TGCGCCAGCAGCCAAGAGTCCCGGAGGGATACGCAGTATTTT.

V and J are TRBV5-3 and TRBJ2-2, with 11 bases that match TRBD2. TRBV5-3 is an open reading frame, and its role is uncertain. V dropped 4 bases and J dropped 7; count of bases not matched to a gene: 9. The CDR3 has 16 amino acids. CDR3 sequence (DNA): TGTGCCAGAAGCGCAATAGCGGGAGGGCCGAGCGGGGAGCTGTTTTTT. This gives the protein CARSAIAGGPSGELFF.

This CDR3 is CASSFSTGWNQPQHF. In nucleotides, the CDR3 is TGTGCCAGCAGTTTCTCAACAGGGTGGAATCAGCCCCAGCATTTT. The chain couples TRBV28 to TRBJ1-5, with a weak D call TRBD1 (6 bases). Trimming cost V 3 bases and J 4 bases, with 13 bases left between them. The CDR3 has 15 amino acids. Germline V CDR1 and CDR2: MDHEN, SYDVKM.

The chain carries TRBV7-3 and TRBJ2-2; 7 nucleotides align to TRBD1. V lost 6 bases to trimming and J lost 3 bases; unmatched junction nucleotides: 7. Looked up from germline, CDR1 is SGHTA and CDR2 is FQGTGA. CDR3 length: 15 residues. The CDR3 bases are TGTGCCAGCAGTCATTCAGGGGGTTACACCGGGGAGCTGTTTTTT. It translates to CASSHSGGYTGELFF.

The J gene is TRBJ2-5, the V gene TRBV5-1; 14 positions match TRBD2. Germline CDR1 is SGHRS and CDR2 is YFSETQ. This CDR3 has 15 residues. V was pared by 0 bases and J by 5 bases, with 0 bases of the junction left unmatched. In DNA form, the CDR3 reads TGCGCCAGCAGCTTGGGGACTAGCGGGAGGGAGACCCAGTACTTC. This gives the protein CASSLGTSGRETQYF. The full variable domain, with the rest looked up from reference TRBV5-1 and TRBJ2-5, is KAGVTQTPRYLIKTRGQQVTLSCSPISGHRSVSWYQQTPGQGLQFLFEYFSETQRNKGNFPGRFSGRQFSNSRSEMNVSTLELGDSALYLCASSLGTSGRETQYFGPGTRLLVL.